The 31 T cell receptor delta chains in this list originate from one sample, sequenced in a study of gamma-delta chains in newborns, infants, children. TCRdb reprocessed the reads through CATT. This table holds some 5,000 delta-chain clones, 5% found once. What was sequenced was blood. These receptors came from a child who was a newborn, infant or young child, either healthy, febrile or measles-vaccinated (not recorded which).

To note about this clone: This may stem from a read error, because a much larger clone lies one nucleotide away. This specimen includes other DNA sequences encoding the same CDR3. V is TRDV2 and J is TRDJ1; 13 bases agree with TRDD3. Germline loops: CDR1 GEAIGNYY, CDR2 EKD. The CDR3 extends over 16 amino acids. The DNA for the CDR3 is TGTGCCTGTGAGCCACTGGGGGATACGTACACCGATAAACTCATATTT. This codes for CACEPLGDTYTDKLIF.

V and J are TRDV2 and TRDJ3; TRDD3 matches 10 bases. The J gene, not given by TCRdb, was assigned here from a germline match of the nucleotide sequence. The CDR3 has 20 residues. The trim removed 3 bases at V and 0 bases at J, leaving 10 bases unmatched. CDR1 is GEAIGNYY, CDR2 EKD, per germline. The CDR3 bases are TGTGCCTGTGACTCAGCCGGTGGGGGATACAGCTCCTGGGACACCCGACAGATGTTTTTC. Translating it yields CACDSAGGGYSSWDTRQMFF.

This clone was detected only a few times. The chain couples TRDV2 to TRDJ1; 8 bases are shared with TRDD3. The germline gives CDR1 GEAIGNYY, CDR2 EKD. This CDR3 contains 15 residues. The V and J ends lost 0 bases and 3 bases, in that order; junction bases with no gene match: 5. CDR3 nucleotide sequence: TGTGCCTGTGACACCGTACTGGGGGGATCCGATAAACTCATCTTT. Translating gives CACDTVLGGSDKLIF.

This clone turned up a few times. A much more abundant neighbour one base away suggests this may be a read error. Within the sample, other DNA sequences also encode this same CDR3. The V gene is TRDV2, the J gene TRDJ3; 8 positions match TRDD3. V lost 1 base to trimming and J lost 0 bases; unmatched junction nucleotides: 4. This CDR3 has 18 residues. Germline V gene sequence: CDR1 GEAIGNYY, CDR2 EKD. CDR3 protein: CACDTGWGSSWDTRQMFF. In DNA, the CDR3 is TGTGCCTGTGACACAGGCTGGGGGAGCTCCTGGGACACCCGACAGATGTTTTTC.

Points on this clone: The junction shows a germline mismatch at one end, possibly a read error. The V call is TRDV3, the J call TRDJ1; the match to TRDD3 covers 7 bases. CDR1 is TVYSNPD, CDR2 GDNSRS, per germline (reference sequence). The CDR3 is 14 residues long. CDR3 sequence (DNA): TGTGCCTTGCAACAACTGGGGAAAGGGGATAAACCCATCTTT. Protein product: CALQQLGKGDKPIF. The complete variable domain, with remaining parts taken from reference TRDV3 and TRDJ1, reads CDKVTQSSPDQTVASGSEVVLLCTYDTVYSNPDLFWYRIRPDYSFQFVFYGDNSRSEGADFTQGRFSVKHILTQKAFHLVISPVRTEDSATYYCALQQLGKGDKPIFGKGTRVTVEP.

By share, this clone ranks as medium-sized. Other DNA sequences in the sample encode the same CDR3. V usage is TRDV2 and J usage is TRDJ2; D is unclear. Germline V gives CDR1 GEAIGNYY, CDR2 EKD. The CDR3 sequence is 15 residues long. Trimming removed 3 bases from V and 0 bases from J, with 10 bases in between. CDR3 nucleotides: TGTGCCTGTGACCCCGTGGGACCTTTGACAGCACAACTCTTCTTT. It specifies CACDPVGPLTAQLFF.

This clone was picked up a small number of times. The chain employs TRDV1 and TRDJ1; D tentatively reads TRDD2 or TRDD3 (8 bases each). Per the germline V gene, CDR1 is TSWWSYY and CDR2 is QGS. The CDR3 has 22 amino acids. V gave up 1 base and J gave up 1 base, with 31 bases separating them. Here the CDR3 reads CALGEPIAFLNGIRSGTDKLIF. The CDR3 nucleotides read TGTGCTCTTGGGGAACCAATCGCCTTCCTAAACGGGATACGCTCCGGCACCGATAAACTCATCTTT.

This clone was recorded a few times. The V call is TRDV2, the J call TRDJ3; TRDD3 agrees at 13 bases. This CDR3 has 18 residues. The germline V gene encodes CDR1 GEAIGNYY and CDR2 EKD. Trimming removed 3 bases from V and 5 bases from J; junction bases left unmatched: 6. The CDR3 is CACDVLGDTSRDTRQMFF. CDR3 bases: TGTGCCTGTGACGTACTGGGGGATACGTCCAGGGACACCCGACAGATGTTTTTC.

This clone was recorded a few times. V usage is TRDV2 and J usage is TRDJ3; the match to TRDD3 covers 9 bases. The CDR3 contains 18 residues. Germline trimming cut 0 bases from V and 2 bases from J; bases unmatched to any gene: 4. Germline CDR1 and CDR2: GEAIGNYY and EKD. This CDR3 is CACDTGDTLTWDTRQMFF. CDR3 sequence (DNA): TGTGCCTGTGACACCGGGGATACGCTGACCTGGGACACCCGACAGATGTTTTTC.

This clone qualifies as medium-sized. V usage is TRDV2 and J usage is TRDJ3, with D tentatively TRDD3 (5 bases). V gave up 0 bases and J gave up 0 bases, with 11 bases separating them. This CDR3 has 18 residues. Germline CDR1 is GEAIGNYY and CDR2 is EKD. DNA for the CDR3: TGTGCCTGTGACACCTTAGCTGGGAGCTCCTGGGACACCCGACAGATGTTTTTC. It encodes CACDTLAGSSWDTRQMFF.

The CDR3 region is CACDTGSGRGASTYTDKLIF. Written as DNA, the CDR3 is TGTGCCTGTGACACCGGATCTGGAAGGGGGGCCTCCACGTACACCGATAAACTCATCTTT. The chain combines TRDV2 with TRDJ1; the D gene is possibly TRDD3 (5 bases). The J gene was not available in TCRdb and was assigned here by matching the DNA to germline segments. V shed 0 bases and J shed 0 bases, with 25 bases lying between them. Per germline, CDR1 GEAIGNYY and CDR2 EKD. The CDR3 is 20 residues long.

In this sample, this clone turned up a few times. This chain links TRDV2 with TRDJ3, with 9 bases matching TRDD3. Losses at the gene ends were 0 bases for V and 2 bases for J; bases not matched to a gene: 4. Germline CDR1 and CDR2: GEAIGNYY and EKD. The CDR3 has 18 amino acids. CDR3 coding DNA: TGTGCCTGTGACACCGTCTGGGGGATGACCTGGGACACCCGACAGATGTTTTTC. Residues: CACDTVWGMTWDTRQMFF.

In its sample, this clone was seen a few times. The chain uses TRDV1 and TRDJ1; D is unclear. CDR1 TSWWSYY and CDR2 QGS come from the germline V gene. Trimming took off 4 bases at V and 0 bases at J, with 24 bases between the two ends. CDR3 length equals 19 residues. The CDR3 region is CALGVSVYPVRGYTDKLIF. The CDR3 region has the DNA TGTGCTCTTGGGGTGAGCGTCTACCCTGTGAGAGGTTACACCGATAAACTCATCTTT.

Judged by abundance, this clone is medium-sized. This chain joins TRDV2 and TRDJ2; 11 nucleotides agree with TRDD3. Looked up from germline, CDR1 is GEAIGNYY and CDR2 is EKD. The CDR3 contains 18 residues. J was trimmed by 0 bases and V by 0 bases; bases with no gene match: 5. The CDR3 DNA sequence: TGTGCCTGTGACACCGTTGGGGGATACGAAACTTTGACAGCACAACTCTTCTTT. This encodes CACDTVGGYETLTAQLFF.

No V gene call was produced; the J gene was TRDJ2; the table assigns TRDD3, which was not confirmed against the DNA. This CDR3 spans 22 amino acids. In nucleotides, the CDR3 is TGTGCTCTTGGGGACTGGGTCCTTTCTTGTGCCACCCCTTCTTCTTTGACAGCACAACTCTTCTTT. Protein: CALGDWVLSCATPSSLTAQLFF.

This clone is termed medium-sized (0.01 to 0.1%). The chain is built from TRDV2 and TRDJ2; 12 positions agree with TRDD3. The J segment lost 4 bases and the V segment lost 3 bases, leaving 8 bases of the junction unmatched. This CDR3 comprises 17 residues. Germline assignment: CDR1 GEAIGNYY and CDR2 EKD. The CDR3 nucleotides are TGTGCCTGTGACCTTCCTGTACTGGGGGATACGACAGCACAACTCTTCTTT. Translated: CACDLPVLGDTTAQLFF.

On this clone itself: This likely reflects a read error, since a far larger clone is one base away. The V call is TRDV2, the J call TRDJ3; 13 nucleotides match TRDD3. The CDR3 is 18 residues long. After removal of 2 bases from V and 2 bases from J, the junction contained 2 bases not matched to a gene. Germline CDR1 GEAIGNYY, CDR2 EKD. In nucleotides, the CDR3 is TGTGCCTGTGACAGTACTGGGGGATACGCCTGGGACACCCGACAGATGTTTTTC. It is translated as CACDSTGGYAWDTRQMFF.

This clone was seen a few times. This sequence joins TRDV2 and TRDJ2; D might be TRDD3 (5 bases). This CDR3 comprises 15 residues. V was shortened by 3 bases and J by 4 bases, with 14 bases between the two germline ends. Germline assignment: CDR1 GEAIGNYY and CDR2 EKD. The CDR3, as DNA: TGTGCCTGTGACTCCCTCGGGGACGGGACAGCACAACTCTTCTTT. It yields the protein CACDSLGDGTAQLFF.

This clone has only a few counts. The chain is built from TRDV2 and TRDJ3, with D unclear. The V end lost 0 bases, the J end lost 0 bases, and 11 bases lay between the germline ends. Germline V CDR1 and CDR2: GEAIGNYY, EKD. This CDR3 region has 18 residues. As DNA, the CDR3 is TGTGCCTGTGACACCGTTAGGATTGGCTCCTGGGACACCCGACAGATGTTTTTC. This gives the protein CACDTVRIGSWDTRQMFF.

About this clone: In the same sample, other DNA sequences code for this CDR3. The J gene is TRDJ1, the V gene TRDV1, with 11 bases lining up with TRDD3. The J gene, missing from TCRdb, was assigned here through DNA to germline matching. V gave up 1 base and J gave up 0 bases; unmatched junction bases: 4. The CDR3 totals 17 residues. Germline values: CDR1 TSWWSYY, CDR2 QGS. This CDR3 reads CALGEPTGGYYTDKLIF. The CDR3 DNA follows: TGTGCTCTTGGGGAACCAACTGGGGGATATTACACCGATAAACTCATCTTT.

The chain uses TRDV2 and TRDJ2; D is perhaps TRDD3 (6 bases). Per germline, CDR1 GEAIGNYY and CDR2 EKD. This CDR3 comprises 16 residues. The V gene lost 3 bases and the J gene lost 0 bases, with 13 bases spanning the gap. CDR3 in amino acids: CACDPWGASLTAQLFF. In nucleotides, the CDR3 is TGTGCCTGTGACCCATGGGGGGCCTCTTTGACAGCACAACTCTTCTTT.

This clone occurred a few times. Here the CDR3 DNA reads TGTGCTCTTGGGGAACTGGGTACTGGGGGATACGCCGGGTTAACCTGGGACACCCGACAGATGTTTTTC. Encoded protein: CALGELGTGGYAGLTWDTRQMFF. V and J are TRDV1 and TRDJ3; TRDD3 matches 13 bases. The germline V gene encodes CDR1 TSWWSYY and CDR2 QGS. This CDR3 is built from 23 residues. J was trimmed by 2 bases and V by 0 bases; bases with no gene match: 13.

As regards this clone: Its ends do not fully match the called genes, so a read error is possible. For the CDR3, the DNA is TGTGCCTGTGCCACCGCTGGGGGCTCCTGGGACACCCGACCGATGTTTTTC. Its protein is CACATAGGSWDTRPMFF. The V and J genes are TRDV2 and TRDJ3; 7 nucleotides line up with TRDD3. Germline V gene sequence: CDR1 GEAIGNYY, CDR2 EKD. This CDR3 contains 17 residues.

The chain carries TRDV2 and TRDJ1, with a possible D match to TRDD1 (5 bases). No J gene was available from TCRdb, and it was assigned here by a germline match of the DNA. This CDR3 is built from 16 residues. Per germline, CDR1 GEAIGNYY and CDR2 EKD. The V and J ends lost 2 bases and 8 bases respectively, with 23 bases between them. CDR3 region: CACDRCTSGVNKKLIF. The CDR3 region has the DNA TGTGCCTGTGACAGATGCACCTCCGGTGTAAATAAGAAACTCATCTTT.

V usage is TRDV2 and J usage is TRDJ1, with TRDD3 matching over 9 bases. The germline CDR1 and CDR2 sequences are GEAIGNYY and EKD. The CDR3 has 16 amino acids. The ends lost 3 bases at V and 2 bases at J; junction bases unmatched: 9. In nucleotides, the CDR3 is TGTGCCTGTGACGCCTGGGGGATGAGGGGAACCGATAAACTCATCTTT. Its translation is CACDAWGMRGTDKLIF.

V usage is TRDV2 and J usage is TRDJ2; D unclear. Matching the DNA to germline supplied the J gene, which TCRdb does not give. This CDR3 has 20 residues. Trimming stripped 1 base from V and 3 bases from J, with 26 bases between. Germline CDR1 GEAIGNYY, CDR2 EKD. CDR3 sequence (DNA): TGTGCCTGTGACACACTACACTCCATAAAAGGGGCGCTGGTGACAGCACAACTCTTCTTT. Protein: CACDTLHSIKGALVTAQLFF.

J is TRDJ2 and V is TRDV2, with TRDD3 identical over 13 bases. This CDR3 spans 20 amino acids. V was pared by 0 bases and J by 0 bases, with 9 bases of the junction left unmatched. Germline V gives CDR1 GEAIGNYY, CDR2 EKD. This chain's CDR3 is CACDTVTGGYDPALTAQLFF. The CDR3 bases are TGTGCCTGTGACACCGTAACTGGGGGATACGACCCCGCTTTGACAGCACAACTCTTCTTT.

The chain is built from TRDV1 and TRDJ1; TRDD3 aligns across 10 bases. The V and J ends lost 1 base and 0 bases, in that order; junction bases with no gene match: 20. CDR1 and CDR2 (germline): TSWWSYY, QGS. This CDR3 contains 22 residues. CDR3 loop: CALGEPGVQYWGIPRYTDKLIF. For the CDR3, the DNA is TGTGCTCTTGGGGAACCGGGGGTTCAGTACTGGGGGATTCCCCGCTACACCGATAAACTCATCTTT.

Relative to its sample, this clone is medium-sized. A read error may be the cause here, since a much bigger clone is one base away. The same CDR3 is also encoded by other DNA sequences in this sample. V is TRDV2 and J is TRDJ3, with 10 bases matching TRDD3. The CDR3 spans 18 residues. Germline V lookup: CDR1 GEAIGNYY, CDR2 EKD. V was pared by 0 bases and J by 1 base, with 2 bases of the junction left unmatched. CDR3: CACDTVLGDSWDTRQMFF. CDR3 nucleotides: TGTGCCTGTGACACCGTACTGGGGGATTCCTGGGACACCCGACAGATGTTTTTC.

By frequency in the sample, this clone is medium-sized. The rearrangement joins TRDV2 to TRDJ2; D possibly corresponds to TRDD3 (6 bases). The CDR3 contains 13 residues. Germline V gene data show CDR1 as GEAIGNYY and CDR2 as EKD. The ends were cut back, 0 bases at V and 9 bases at J, with 10 bases in the middle. The CDR3 nucleotides read TGTGCCTGTGACACCTGGGGGGCAACACAACTCTTCTTT. Encoded protein: CACDTWGATQLFF.

This clone turned up a few times. Distinct nucleotide sequences in the sample also encode this CDR3. The chain employs TRDV2 and TRDJ3; TRDD3 matches at 8 bases. The ends lost 1 base at V and 1 base at J; junction bases unmatched: 5. The germline V gene has CDR1 GEAIGNYY and CDR2 EKD. The CDR3 contains 18 residues. CDR3 nucleotide sequence: TGTGCCTGTGACACTGGGGGATTTATGTCCTGGGACACCCGACAGATGTTTTTC. This encodes CACDTGGFMSWDTRQMFF.